This is a list of T cell receptor beta chains from one sample in a study of CD8 T cells in ankylosing spondylitis. TCRdb processed the 5' RACE reads anew with MiXCR; each CDR3 protein has one entry. The sample consists of about 240,000 distinct CDR3 sequences, 8% to 9.5% of them appearing once. Sequenced input: blood, either unsorted or a sorted T cell fraction (not recorded which). Receptor source: a male donor with ankylosing spondylitis or in good health (not recorded which). The CDR3 runs from the conserved cysteine through the conserved F or W. A clone size is listed for some rows: how often the clone was seen (once, few, many), or a class if it is expanded.

J gene	V gene	clone size	CDR3 protein
TRBJ2-5	TRBV29-1	many	CSVDSKETQYF
TRBJ2-3	TRBV20-1	few	CSVMRSADTQYF
TRBJ2-1	TRBV4-1	many	CASSQEYRLAGNNEQFF
TRBJ2-1	TRBV20-1	many	CSAGGGSGSETYNEQFF
TRBJ1-1	TRBV20-1	many	CSARDQGGTEAFF
TRBJ1-2	TRBV12-3/TRBV12-4	few	CASRSSLSPNYGYTF
TRBJ1-6	TRBV6-5	many	CASSSGIALPLHF
TRBJ2-7	TRBV7-8	many	CASSPSWWLIKYF
TRBJ2-1	TRBV20-1	many	CSAVGTHIYNEQFF
TRBJ1-3	TRBV20-1	many	CSARVAGGYGNTIYF
TRBJ2-5	TRBV18	.	CASSPPGTGGETQYF
TRBJ2-4	TRBV12-3/TRBV12-4	many	CASSYPNGRAKNIQYF
TRBJ2-7	TRBV7-6	many	CASSPNRGDYEQYF
TRBJ2-3	TRBV20-1	many	CSATGLAGLSDTQYF
TRBJ1-4	TRBV30	many	CAWSRNRGTNEKLFF
TRBJ1-4	TRBV20-1	many	CSANRDNEKLFF
TRBJ1-1	TRBV12-3/TRBV12-4	many	CASSGGLLIIGNTEAFF
TRBJ2-3	TRBV13	.	CASSPLARVGDTQYF